A single sample gave rise to the 3 T cell receptor beta chains below, sequenced in a study of early T cells in non-severe SARS-CoV-2 infection. TCRdb reprocessed the 5' RACE reads with MiXCR, giving one entry per CDR3 protein. Of 70,000 to 85,000 distinct CDR3 sequences in the sample, roughly 12% were seen once. Source material: whole blood. These receptors originate from an adult who was a healthcare worker with PCR-confirmed SARS-CoV-2 infection or an uninfected control (not recorded which).

The chain is built from TRBV20-1 and TRBJ2-1, with TRBD2 matching over 7 bases. V gave up 2 bases and J gave up 4 bases; unmatched junction bases: 5. The CDR3 runs 14 residues. The germline CDR1 and CDR2 sequences are DFQATT and SNEGSKA (reference sequence). The CDR3 coding sequence is TGCAGTGCTAGAAGGCTAGCGGAATACAATGAGCAGTTCTTC. Its translation: CSARRLAEYNEQFF.

This clonotype was seen at least ten times. The chain is built from TRBV4-1 and TRBJ2-1, with 8 positions matching TRBD1. Germline V gives CDR1 MGHRA, CDR2 YSYEKL. With V trimmed by 0 bases and J by 6 bases, 10 bases remained unmatched. The CDR3 consists of 17 residues. CDR3 nucleotides: TGCGCCAGCAGCCAAGAATCAGGGGGCGGTGGCATCAATGAGCAGTTCTTC. It codes for CASSQESGGGGINEQFF.

This clonotype was picked up many times. The rearrangement joins TRBV2 to TRBJ2-2; D not resolved. V was pared by 3 bases and J by 13 bases, with 12 bases between. Germline CDR1 reads SNHLY; CDR2 reads FYNNEI. The CDR3 contains 12 residues. The CDR3 DNA reads TGTGCCAGCAGTGAGGGAAACCCCGGGCTGTTTTTT. Its protein is CASSEGNPGLFF.